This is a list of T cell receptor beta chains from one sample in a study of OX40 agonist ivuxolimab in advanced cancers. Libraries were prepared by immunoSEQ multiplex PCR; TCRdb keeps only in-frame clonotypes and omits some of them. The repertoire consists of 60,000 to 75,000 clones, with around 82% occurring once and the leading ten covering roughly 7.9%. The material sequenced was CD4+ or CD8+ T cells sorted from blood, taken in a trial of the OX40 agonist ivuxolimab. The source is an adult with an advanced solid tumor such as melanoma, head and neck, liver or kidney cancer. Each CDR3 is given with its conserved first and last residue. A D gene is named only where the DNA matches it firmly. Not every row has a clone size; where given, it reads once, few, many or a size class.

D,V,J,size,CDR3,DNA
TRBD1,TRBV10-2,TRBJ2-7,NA,CASGRGTGGYEQYF,TGCGCCAGCGGGAGGGGGACAGGGGGCTACGAGCAGTACTTC
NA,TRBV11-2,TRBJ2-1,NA,CASSLGGGNYNEQFF,TGTGCCAGCAGCTTAGGGGGCGGGAACTACAATGAGCAGTTCTTC
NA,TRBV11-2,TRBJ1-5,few,CASSLGDRGLGQPQHF,TGTGCCAGCAGCTTAGGGGATAGGGGATTGGGTCAGCCCCAGCATTTT
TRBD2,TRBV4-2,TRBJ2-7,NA,CASSQDVTSGAYEQYF,TGTGCCAGCAGCCAAGACGTGACTAGCGGGGCCTACGAGCAGTACTTC
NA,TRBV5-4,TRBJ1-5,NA,CASSFLGTNQPQHF,TGTGCCAGCAGCTTCTTAGGTACCAATCAGCCCCAGCATTTT
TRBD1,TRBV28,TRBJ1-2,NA,CASSLRGQGGYGYTF,TGTGCCAGCAGTTTAAGGGGACAGGGTGGCTATGGCTACACCTTC
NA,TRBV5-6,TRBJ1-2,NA,CASTILSDSYGYTF,TGTGCCAGCACTATCCTCTCGGACAGCTATGGCTACACCTTC
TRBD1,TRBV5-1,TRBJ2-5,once,CASSLGQGPQETQYF,TGCGCCAGCAGCTTAGGACAGGGGCCCCAAGAGACCCAGTACTTC
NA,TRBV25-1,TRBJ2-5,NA,CASSDLRETQYF,TGTGCCAGCAGTGATTTGAGGGAGACCCAGTACTTC
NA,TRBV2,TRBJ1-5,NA,CASRDGEDQPQHF,TGTGCCAGCCGTGATGGTGAGGATCAGCCCCAGCATTTT
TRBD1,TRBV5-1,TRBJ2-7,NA,CASSEGTGPFEQYF,TGCGCCAGCAGCGAGGGGACAGGGCCCTTCGAGCAGTACTTC
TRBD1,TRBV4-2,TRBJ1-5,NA,CASSQEGTGGGGQPQHF,TGTGCCAGCAGCCAGGAAGGGACAGGGGGAGGGGGTCAGCCCCAGCATTTT
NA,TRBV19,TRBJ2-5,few,CATGTGPWRNPRETQYF,TGTGCCACAGGAACCGGGCCTTGGCGCAACCCGCGGGAGACCCAGTACTTC
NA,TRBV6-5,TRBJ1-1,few,CASSFNPETEAFF,TGTGCCAGCAGTTTTAACCCAGAGACTGAAGCTTTCTTT
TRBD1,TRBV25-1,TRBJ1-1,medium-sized,CASSERDREVEEAFF,TGTGCCAGCAGTGAAAGGGACAGGGAGGTCGAAGAGGCTTTCTTT
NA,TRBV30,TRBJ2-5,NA,CAWSVRRQETQYF,TGTGCCTGGAGTGTGCGGCGCCAAGAGACCCAGTACTTC
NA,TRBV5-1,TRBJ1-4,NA,CASSSQGLGVEEKLFF,TGCGCCAGCAGCTCCCAAGGGCTGGGAGTGGAGGAAAAACTGTTTTTT
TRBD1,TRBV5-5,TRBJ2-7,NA,CASSLAGGAGSYEQYF,TGTGCCAGCAGCTTGGCAGGGGGCGCGGGTTCCTACGAGCAGTACTTC
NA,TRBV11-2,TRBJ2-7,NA,CASSLDSRSTYEQYF,TGTGCCAGCAGCTTAGATTCACGGTCAACCTACGAGCAGTACTTC
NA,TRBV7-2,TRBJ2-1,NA,CASSLVLHEQFF,TGTGCCAGCAGCTTAGTCCTACATGAGCAGTTCTTC
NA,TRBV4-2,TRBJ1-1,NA,CASSQTFLGGGTASPEAFF,TGTGCCAGCAGCCAGACATTCTTAGGGGGGGGGACCGCCTCCCCTGAAGCTTTCTTT
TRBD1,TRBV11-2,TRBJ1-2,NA,CASSSDRMGGYTF,TGTGCCAGCAGCTCGGACAGGATGGGTGGCTACACCTTC
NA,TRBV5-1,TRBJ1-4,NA,CASSPVREEKLFF,TGCGCCAGCAGCCCCGTGAGGGAAGAAAAACTGTTTTTT
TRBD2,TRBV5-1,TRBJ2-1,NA,CASSLLLAGDNEQFF,TGCGCCAGCAGCTTGTTACTAGCGGGGGACAATGAGCAGTTCTTC
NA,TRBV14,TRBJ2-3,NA,CASSHRVGRGTDTQYF,TGTGCCAGCAGCCACCGGGTAGGCCGGGGCACAGATACGCAGTATTTT
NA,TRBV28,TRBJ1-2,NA,CASSLPAERGSYGYTF,TGTGCCAGCAGTTTACCGGCCGAGAGAGGTTCCTATGGCTACACCTTC
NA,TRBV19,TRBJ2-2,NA,CASNRNRGAGELFF,TGTGCCAGTAACCGAAATAGGGGGGCCGGGGAGCTGTTTTTT
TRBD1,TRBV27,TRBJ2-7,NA,CASSLSAGTGGHEQYF,TGTGCCAGCAGTTTATCGGCCGGGACAGGGGGCCACGAGCAGTACTTC
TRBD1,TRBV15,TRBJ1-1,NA,CATSRDRENTEAFF,TGTGCCACCAGCAGGGACAGGGAGAACACTGAAGCTTTCTTT
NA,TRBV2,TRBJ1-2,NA,CASSDKKGLTEFNGYTF,TGTGCCAGCAGTGATAAAAAGGGACTGACCGAGTTTAATGGCTACACCTTC
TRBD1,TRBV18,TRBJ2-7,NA,CASSPRGQGAYEQYF,TGTGCCAGCTCACCACGAGGGCAGGGGGCCTACGAGCAGTACTTC
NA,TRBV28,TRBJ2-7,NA,CASSTRLEQYF,TGTGCCAGCAGTACCCGACTCGAGCAGTACTTC
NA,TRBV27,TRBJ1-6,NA,CASSLNSMSSYNSPLHF,TGTGCCAGCAGTTTAAACTCAATGAGCTCCTATAATTCACCCCTCCACTTT
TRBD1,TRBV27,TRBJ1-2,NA,CASTTMTGTGPDDYGYTF,TGTGCCAGCACGACTATGACCGGGACAGGGCCGGACGACTATGGCTACACCTTC
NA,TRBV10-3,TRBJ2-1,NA,CAIRANNEQFF,TGTGCCATCAGGGCTAACAATGAGCAGTTCTTC
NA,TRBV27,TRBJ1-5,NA,CASSKVGSNQPQHF,TGTGCCAGCAGTAAGGTCGGTAGCAATCAGCCCCAGCATTTT
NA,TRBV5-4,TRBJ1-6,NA,CASSFGQGGSPLHF,TGTGCCAGCAGCTTCGGGCAGGGAGGTTCACCCCTCCACTTT
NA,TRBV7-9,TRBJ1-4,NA,CASSSTSGSTNEKLFF,TGTGCCAGCAGCTCTACCTCAGGGAGCACTAATGAAAAACTGTTTTTT
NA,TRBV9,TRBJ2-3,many,CASSVLAGPTDTQYF,TGTGCCAGCAGCGTTTTGGCGGGGCCCACAGATACGCAGTATTTT
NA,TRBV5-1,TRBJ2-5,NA,CASSLGGAGGAQYF,TGCGCCAGCAGCTTGGGTGGGGCTGGTGGGGCCCAGTACTTC
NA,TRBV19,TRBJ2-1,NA,CASRAWEEGHNEQFF,TGTGCCTCAAGGGCGTGGGAGGAGGGCCACAATGAGCAGTTCTTC
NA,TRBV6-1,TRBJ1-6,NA,CASSDRVTGGNSPLHF,TGTGCCAGCAGTGATCGGGTGACAGGTGGTAATTCACCCCTCCACTTT
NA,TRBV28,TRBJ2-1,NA,CASSLPGQASIF,TGTGCCAGCAGTTTACCGGGACAAGCCTCAATCTTC